This TCR beta chain is from a study of beta chain features in type 1 diabetes. Expressed TCRB transcripts got sequenced, as all isolated RNA was reverse transcribed. Assay used: immunoSEQ multiplex PCR; TCRdb lists only in-frame clones, some missing. The sample has some 150,000 clones, around 10% seen once. The receptor was derived from a young man in good health. Sequencing was performed on central memory CD4+ T cells from blood.

The CDR3 loop reads CASSYLFYEQYF. In DNA form, the CDR3 reads TGTGCCAGCAGTTACCTCTTCTACGAGCAGTACTTC. The J gene is TRBJ2-7, the V gene TRBV28; D is unclear. This CDR3 region has 12 residues. The ends were cut back, 4 bases at V and 3 bases at J, with 7 bases in the middle. In germline, CDR1 is MDHEN, CDR2 SYDVKM.